This TCR beta chain was identified during a study of Graves' ophthalmopathy and Graves' hyperthyroidism. Study-wide findings and caveats: A majority of expanded thyroid clonotypes exceeding 0.001 frequency were likewise present in blood. In predicting ophthalmopathy progression, the model reached 70.59% sensitivity and 72.22% specificity. Separation of ophthalmopathy from stable hyperthyroidism was achieved by a 13-signature model, at around 88% sensitivity and approximately 84% specificity.

RNA transcripts were the source from which TCR beta CDR3 regions were amplified. Investigators did first-round RT-PCR with HTBI primers, then second-round multiplex PCR. From the multiplex PCR reads, TCRdb called clonotypes with MiXCR, one entry per CDR3 protein. The sample yields 650,000 to 900,000 distinct CDR3 sequences, 35% to 50% seen once. The CDR3 covers 15 residues. Germline V gene sequence: CDR1 ENHRY, CDR2 SYGVKD. J gave up 1 base and V 5 bases, and 7 bases lay outside the gene matches. As for this clonotype: Its target is unknown.

The rearrangement links TRBV10-3 to TRBJ1-1, with 7 bases fitting TRBD1. The sample comprised peripheral blood. This receptor was taken from an adult man with Graves' ophthalmopathy. CDR3 loop: CAISYRNRGNTEAFF. Here the CDR3 DNA reads TGTGCCATCAGTTACCGGAACAGGGGGAACACTGAAGCTTTCTTT.